This TCR beta chain was sequenced during a study of blood T cells in healthy people across ages. Points from the study as a whole: Investigators viewed diversity estimates from one million T cells as underestimates, the study reported. While age rose, TCR beta diversity per million T cells dropped in a roughly linear way.

It was with a sample-barcoded 5' primer and a J-beta primer mix that a second PCR of about 7 to 12 cycles was run. Each cDNA molecule was tagged by a template-switch adaptor with 12 random nucleotides. TCRdb used MiXCR to reprocess the 5' RACE reads, holding one entry per CDR3 protein. Among 630,000 or so distinct CDR3 sequences listed, roughly 32% were seen once. This clonotype appeared many times. Antigen unknown. Sequencing was carried out using blood. This clonotype was obtained from a woman older than 75 in good health.

DNA for the CDR3: TGTGCCAGCAGCTCGGGACGGACAGGGTTTAGGGAGACCCAGTACTTC. Its translation is CASSSGRTGFRETQYF. The chain couples TRBV7-9 to TRBJ2-5, with 8 bases lining up with TRBD1. Per germline, CDR1 SEHNR and CDR2 FQNEAQ (reference sequence). Unmatched junction bases numbered 12, after V lost 4 bases and J lost 5 bases. The CDR3 length is 16 residues.